This is a list of T cell receptor beta chains from one sample in a study of cytomegalovirus exposure and HLA in healthy donors. Assay used: immunoSEQ multiplex PCR; TCRdb lists only in-frame clones, some missing. In the table there are tens of thousands of clones, about 80% of which are singletons. The sample was PBMCs. All receptors derive from a man in his fifties in good health and CMV-seropositive. Each CDR3 is given with its conserved first and last residue. Each record gives: V gene, clone size, CDR3 length, J gene, D gene, CDR3 DNA, CDR3 protein. The D gene is left open where the match is weak. Size is stated for part of the rows, as once, few or many counts, or as a class when the clone is expanded.

v_gene: TRBV29-1
abundance: -
len: 14
j_gene: TRBJ2-7
d_gene: -
CDR3nt: TGCAGCGTTGGTGCCCACCTGGATTCCGGGGAGCAGTACTTC
CDR3aa: CSVGAHLDSGEQYF

v_gene: TRBV30
abundance: -
len: 15
j_gene: TRBJ1-5
d_gene: TRBD1
CDR3nt: TGTGCCTGGAGTCACGGGACAGGGCGCAATCAGCCCCAGCATTTT
CDR3aa: CAWSHGTGRNQPQHF

v_gene: TRBV7-6
abundance: -
len: 13
j_gene: TRBJ1-4
d_gene: -
CDR3nt: TGTGCCAGCAGCTTACAGTCTAATGAAAAACTGTTTTTT
CDR3aa: CASSLQSNEKLFF

v_gene: TRBV11-3
abundance: once
len: 14
j_gene: TRBJ1-2
d_gene: TRBD1
CDR3nt: TGTGCCAGCAGCTTAAGGGGGCCTGACTATGGCTACACCTTC
CDR3aa: CASSLRGPDYGYTF

v_gene: TRBV12-5
abundance: -
len: 18
j_gene: TRBJ2-7
d_gene: TRBD2
CDR3nt: TGTGCTAGTGGTTTCTCGACTAGCGGGAGGGGCTTCACCTACGAGCAGTACTTC
CDR3aa: CASGFSTSGRGFTYEQYF

v_gene: TRBV7-3
abundance: -
len: 14
j_gene: TRBJ2-2
d_gene: -
CDR3nt: TGTGCCAGCAGCTTCCGGGATCACACCGGGGAGCTGTTTTTT
CDR3aa: CASSFRDHTGELFF

v_gene: TRBV4-1
abundance: -
len: 19
j_gene: TRBJ2-3
d_gene: -
CDR3nt: TGCGCCAGCAGCCAAGATCGACAGGTGGTGAGCAGAATTTCAGATACGCAGTATTTT
CDR3aa: CASSQDRQVVSRISDTQYF

v_gene: TRBV11-3
abundance: -
len: 14
j_gene: TRBJ2-5
d_gene: -
CDR3nt: TGTGCCAGCAGCTTAGATCCTAGAAAAGAGACCCAGTACTTC
CDR3aa: CASSLDPRKETQYF

v_gene: TRBV7-6
abundance: -
len: 15
j_gene: TRBJ2-7
d_gene: TRBD2
CDR3nt: TGTGCCAGCAGCGCGGGACTAGCGCTCACCTACGAGCAGTACTTC
CDR3aa: CASSAGLALTYEQYF

v_gene: TRBV29-1
abundance: -
len: 15
j_gene: TRBJ2-6
d_gene: -
CDR3nt: TGCAGCGTTGGGGGATTAGAGACTGGGGCCAACGGCCTGACTTTC
CDR3aa: CSVGGLETGANGLTF

v_gene: TRBV7-2
abundance: -
len: 16
j_gene: TRBJ2-2
d_gene: TRBD2
CDR3nt: TGTGCCAGCAGCTTATGGAGCGGGAGTGGAACCGGGGAGCTGTTTTTT
CDR3aa: CASSLWSGSGTGELFF

v_gene: TRBV28
abundance: once
len: 15
j_gene: TRBJ1-2
d_gene: TRBD1
CDR3nt: TGTGCCAGCAGCTCTGACAGGGAGTTGCTATATGGCTACACCTTC
CDR3aa: CASSSDRELLYGYTF

v_gene: TRBV5-1
abundance: -
len: 16
j_gene: TRBJ2-1
d_gene: -
CDR3nt: TGCGCCAGCAGCTTGGGAGGCGGAAGCTCCTACAATGAGCAGTTCTTC
CDR3aa: CASSLGGGSSYNEQFF

v_gene: TRBV5-1
abundance: -
len: 20
j_gene: TRBJ2-6
d_gene: TRBD2
CDR3nt: TGCGCCAGCAGCCTTGGGGAACTAGCGGGAGTCCCCGTGGGGGCCAACGTCCTGACTTTC
CDR3aa: CASSLGELAGVPVGANVLTF

v_gene: TRBV7-2
abundance: -
len: 16
j_gene: TRBJ2-5
d_gene: -
CDR3nt: TGTGCCAGCAGCTTAGGGACCTCCTCCCGGGGAGAGACCCAGTACTTC
CDR3aa: CASSLGTSSRGETQYF

v_gene: TRBV5-4
abundance: -
len: 15
j_gene: TRBJ1-1
d_gene: -
CDR3nt: TGTGCCAGCAGCTTGGATAGCGCGCGGGGGGCAGTGGCTTTCTTT
CDR3aa: CASSLDSARGAVAFF

v_gene: TRBV21-1
abundance: once
len: 16
j_gene: TRBJ2-1
d_gene: -
CDR3nt: -
CDR3aa: CASSKVGDGTYNEQFF

v_gene: TRBV19
abundance: few
len: 14
j_gene: TRBJ2-7
d_gene: -
CDR3nt: TGTGCCAGTAAAGTGACAAGCCCTTCCTACGAGCAGTACTTC
CDR3aa: CASKVTSPSYEQYF

v_gene: TRBV5-1
abundance: -
len: 14
j_gene: TRBJ1-5
d_gene: -
CDR3nt: TGCGCCAGCAGCATTGGGGGGGGTTATCAGCCCCAGCATTTT
CDR3aa: CASSIGGGYQPQHF

v_gene: TRBV27
abundance: -
len: 12
j_gene: TRBJ2-1
d_gene: -
CDR3nt: TGTGCCAGCAGCCTTGGGAGGAGGAAGCAGTTCTTC
CDR3aa: CASSLGRRKQFF

v_gene: TRBV18
abundance: -
len: 13
j_gene: TRBJ1-2
d_gene: -
CDR3nt: TGTGCCAGCTCACCGGACAGTGCCTATGGCTACACCTTC
CDR3aa: CASSPDSAYGYTF

v_gene: TRBV5-1
abundance: -
len: 17
j_gene: TRBJ1-3
d_gene: TRBD1
CDR3nt: TGCGCCAGCAGCCCAACCGACAGGGTATGGGGTGGAAACACCATATATTTT
CDR3aa: CASSPTDRVWGGNTIYF

v_gene: TRBV15
abundance: once
len: 16
j_gene: TRBJ2-7
d_gene: -
CDR3nt: TGTGCCACCAGCAGTCCCGGCGGAGGTTTTCCCTACGAGCAGTACTTC
CDR3aa: CATSSPGGGFPYEQYF

v_gene: TRBV10-1
abundance: -
len: 11
j_gene: TRBJ2-5
d_gene: -
CDR3nt: TGCGCCAGCAGTGACGGAGAGACCCAGTACTTC
CDR3aa: CASSDGETQYF

v_gene: TRBV18
abundance: -
len: 18
j_gene: TRBJ2-2
d_gene: TRBD2
CDR3nt: TGTGCCAGCTCACCTCCGACCGGTAGCGGGAGGAACACCGGGGAGCTGTTTTTT
CDR3aa: CASSPPTGSGRNTGELFF

v_gene: TRBV4-3
abundance: few
len: 17
j_gene: TRBJ1-3
d_gene: TRBD1
CDR3nt: TGCGCCAGCAGCCTGGGACAGGGGGTTCTCTCTGGAAACACCATATATTTT
CDR3aa: CASSLGQGVLSGNTIYF

v_gene: TRBV5-1
abundance: few
len: 17
j_gene: TRBJ2-1
d_gene: -
CDR3nt: TGCGCCAGCAGCTTCCCAGCGGAGTCTAGCTCCTACAATGAGCAGTTCTTC
CDR3aa: CASSFPAESSSYNEQFF

v_gene: TRBV18
abundance: few
len: 13
j_gene: TRBJ1-4
d_gene: TRBD1
CDR3nt: TGTGCCAGCTCGACAGGGGGCGTTGAAAAACTGTTTTTT
CDR3aa: CASSTGGVEKLFF

v_gene: TRBV10-3
abundance: few
len: 12
j_gene: TRBJ2-1
d_gene: -
CDR3nt: TGTGCCATCAGTGGATCAGGGGACAATCCGTTCTTC
CDR3aa: CAISGSGDNPFF

v_gene: TRBV9
abundance: few
len: 16
j_gene: TRBJ2-6
d_gene: -
CDR3nt: TGTGCCAGCAGCGCTTACCAGGGGGCGGGGGCCAACGGCCTGACTTTC
CDR3aa: CASSAYQGAGANGLTF

v_gene: TRBV19
abundance: -
len: 15
j_gene: TRBJ2-1
d_gene: -
CDR3nt: TGTGCCCCTACCGACTGGGAGTTCAAATACAATGAGCAGTTCTTC
CDR3aa: CAPTDWEFKYNEQFF

v_gene: TRBV19
abundance: -
len: 17
j_gene: TRBJ2-1
d_gene: TRBD2
CDR3nt: TGTGCCAGTAGTATTCGCCTTCTAGCGGGGCTCTACAATGAGCAGTTCTTC
CDR3aa: CASSIRLLAGLYNEQFF

v_gene: TRBV5-6
abundance: -
len: 15
j_gene: TRBJ1-1
d_gene: TRBD1
CDR3nt: TGTGCCAGCAGCGCCGGGACAGATATGAACACTGAAGCTTTCTTT
CDR3aa: CASSAGTDMNTEAFF

v_gene: TRBV11-1
abundance: -
len: 15
j_gene: TRBJ2-3
d_gene: -
CDR3nt: TGTGCCAGCAGCTTACCCGGGAGTTTCACAGATACGCAGTATTTT
CDR3aa: CASSLPGSFTDTQYF

v_gene: TRBV7-8
abundance: -
len: 15
j_gene: TRBJ2-7
d_gene: TRBD2
CDR3nt: TGTGCCAGCAGCTTAAAACGGACTAGCGGCTACGAGCAGTACTTC
CDR3aa: CASSLKRTSGYEQYF